This T cell receptor (beta chain) appears in the sequencing data of a study of identical twins. This clonotype was seen ten or more times. Germline and junction disagree at one end, which may indicate a read error. TCRdb reanalysed the 5' RACE reads using MiXCR and keeps one entry per CDR3 protein. The repertoire has about 900,000 distinct CDR3 sequences, 9% to 15% of them found once; the top ten carry under 2%. The germline V gene encodes CDR1 SGHRS and CDR2 YFSETQ. The CDR3 loop spans 15 amino acids. This sample also appeared in a second study, on yellow fever vaccine responses in identical twins.

This chain joins TRBV5-1 and TRBJ2-5; 9 nucleotides agree with TRBD1. Specimen: PBMCs. The source is a woman between 18 and 29 years old in good health. The CDR3 region is CASSLVGTGQETQYF. The CDR3 nucleotides read TGTGCCAGCAGCTTGGTCGGGACAGGGCAAGAGACCCAGTACTTC.